Listed here is a single T cell receptor beta chain. Sequencing used immunoSEQ multiplex PCR; TCRdb keeps in-frame clones, though not all of them. This table holds roughly 32,000 clones, 70% to 90% found once. These data come from a study of control samples from healthy donors and cancer patients. This CDR3 has 16 residues. CDR1 is MDHEN, CDR2 SYDVKM, per germline. Unmatched junction bases numbered 9, after V lost 5 bases and J lost 1 base. Specimen: PBMCs. This TCR derives from a woman aged 40 to 55 with lung cancer. The chain has TRBV28 and TRBJ1-1, with 8 bases that match TRBD1. CDR3 in amino acids: CASSPQTGAGNTEAFF. CDR3 coding DNA: TGTGCCAGCAGTCCGCAGACAGGGGCTGGGAACACTGAAGCTTTCTTT.